Below, one TCR beta chain is given with its context. The data were produced by immunoSEQ multiplex PCR, yet TCRdb's version contains in-frame clones alone and is incomplete. This table has 35,000 to 45,000 clones, about 81% appearing once. V shed 2 bases, J shed 3 bases, and the junction held 1 base outside the gene matches. Germline V CDR1 and CDR2: LGHNA, YNFKEQ. This CDR3 contains 15 residues. This entry is derived from a study of blood T cell repertoires in COVID-19. The material sequenced was peripheral blood. The origin of this receptor is a human donor in a cohort sampled during active or convalescent COVID-19. The donor label of this sample is uncertain. V gene TRBV4-2 combines with J gene TRBJ2-7; 13 bases align to TRBD2. The CDR3 loop reads CASSQRLAGGYEQYF. The DNA for the CDR3 is TGTGCCAGCAGCCAACGACTAGCGGGGGGCTACGAGCAGTACTTC.